This TCR beta chain was captured by sequencing in a study of shared clonotypes between healthy human individuals. Only CD45RO-negative cells positively selected for CCR7 counted as naive CD8 cells, so terminally differentiated effector memory CD45RA+ cells were excluded. General study points: Rarefaction exposed incomplete sorted-subset sequencing despite large depth.

As regards this clone: Its specificity is unknown.

The authors loaded around 220 ng DNA, around 32,000 T cell genomes, into sorted-subset replicate PCRs. The table came from immunoSEQ multiplex PCR; TCRdb's copy has only in-frame clones and leaves some out. The table shows around 700,000 clones, with about 90% occurring only once. Trimming left V 3 bases short and J 3 bases short, with 13 bases between. CDR3 length: 15 residues. CDR1 is MDHEN and CDR2 is SYDVKM in the germline V gene. The V call is TRBV28, the J call TRBJ2-3; D uncertain. The sequenced sample consisted of naive CD8+ T cells sorted from blood. The clonotype originates from a man aged 25 to 40 in good health. CDR3: CASSLGLSRTDTQYF. The CDR3, as DNA: TGTGCCAGCAGTTTGGGTCTAAGCAGGACAGATACGCAGTATTTT.